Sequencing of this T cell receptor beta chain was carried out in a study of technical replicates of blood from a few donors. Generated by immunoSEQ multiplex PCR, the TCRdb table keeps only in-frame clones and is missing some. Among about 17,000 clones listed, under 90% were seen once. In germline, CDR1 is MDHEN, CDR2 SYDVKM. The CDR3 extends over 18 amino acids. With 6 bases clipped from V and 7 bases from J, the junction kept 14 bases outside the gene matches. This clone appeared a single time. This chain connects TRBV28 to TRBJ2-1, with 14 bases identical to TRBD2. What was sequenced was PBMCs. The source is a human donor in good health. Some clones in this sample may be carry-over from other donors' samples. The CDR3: CASRLRTSGRLRGNEQFF. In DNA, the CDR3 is TGTGCCAGCAGGCTCCGGACTAGCGGGAGGCTACGGGGAAATGAGCAGTTCTTC.